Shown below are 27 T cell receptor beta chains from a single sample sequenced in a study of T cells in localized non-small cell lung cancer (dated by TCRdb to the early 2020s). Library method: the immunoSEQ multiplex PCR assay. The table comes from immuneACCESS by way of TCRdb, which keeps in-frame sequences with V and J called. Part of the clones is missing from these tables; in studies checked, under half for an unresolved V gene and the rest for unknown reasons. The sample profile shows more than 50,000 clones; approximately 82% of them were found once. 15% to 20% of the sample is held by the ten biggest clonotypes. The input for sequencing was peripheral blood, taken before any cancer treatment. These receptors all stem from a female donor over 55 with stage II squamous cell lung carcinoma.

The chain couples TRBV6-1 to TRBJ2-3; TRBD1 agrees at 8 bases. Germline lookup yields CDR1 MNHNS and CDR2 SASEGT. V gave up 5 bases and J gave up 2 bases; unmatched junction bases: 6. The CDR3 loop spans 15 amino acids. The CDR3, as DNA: TGTGCCAGCAGTACTCTCAGGGGGCCCACAGATACGCAGTATTTT. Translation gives CASSTLRGPTDTQYF.

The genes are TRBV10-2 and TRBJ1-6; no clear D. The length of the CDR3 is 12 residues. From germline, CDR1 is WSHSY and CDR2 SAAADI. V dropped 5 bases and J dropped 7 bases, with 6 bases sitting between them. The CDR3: CASSPQNSPLHF. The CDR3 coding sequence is TGCGCCAGCAGTCCGCAAAATTCACCCCTCCACTTT.

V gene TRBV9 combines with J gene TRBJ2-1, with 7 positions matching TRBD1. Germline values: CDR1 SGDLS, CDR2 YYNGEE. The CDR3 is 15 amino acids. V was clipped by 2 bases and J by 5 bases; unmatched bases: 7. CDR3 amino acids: CASSVRGLGNNEQFF. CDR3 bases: TGTGCCAGCAGCGTCAGGGGGTTGGGGAACAATGAGCAGTTCTTC.

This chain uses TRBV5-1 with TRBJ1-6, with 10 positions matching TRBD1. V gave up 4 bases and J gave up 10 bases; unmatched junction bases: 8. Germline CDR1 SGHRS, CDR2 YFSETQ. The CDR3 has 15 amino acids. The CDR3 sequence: CASSPAGQGESPLHF. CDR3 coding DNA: TGCGCCAGCAGCCCCGCCGGACAGGGGGAATCACCCCTCCACTTT.

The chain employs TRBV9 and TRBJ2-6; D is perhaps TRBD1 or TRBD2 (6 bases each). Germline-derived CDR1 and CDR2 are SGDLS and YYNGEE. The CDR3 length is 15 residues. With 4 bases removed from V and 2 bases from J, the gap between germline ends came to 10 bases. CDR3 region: CASSRRGPGANVLTF. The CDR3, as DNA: TGTGCCAGCAGCCGCCGGGGGCCTGGGGCCAACGTCCTGACTTTC.

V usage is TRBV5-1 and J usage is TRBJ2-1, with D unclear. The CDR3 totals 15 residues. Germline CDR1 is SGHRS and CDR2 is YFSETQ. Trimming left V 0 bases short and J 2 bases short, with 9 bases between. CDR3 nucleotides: TGCGCCAGCAGCTTGGTGGTTCAGGCCTACAATGAGCAGTTCTTC. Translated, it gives CASSLVVQAYNEQFF.

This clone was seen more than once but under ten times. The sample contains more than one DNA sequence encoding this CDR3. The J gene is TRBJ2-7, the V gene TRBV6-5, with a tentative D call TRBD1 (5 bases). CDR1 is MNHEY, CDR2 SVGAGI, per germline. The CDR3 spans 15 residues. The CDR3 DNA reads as TGTGCTATCTACCCGATGCAGGGTGACCTCTACGAGCAGTACTTC. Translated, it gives CAIYPMQGDLYEQYF.

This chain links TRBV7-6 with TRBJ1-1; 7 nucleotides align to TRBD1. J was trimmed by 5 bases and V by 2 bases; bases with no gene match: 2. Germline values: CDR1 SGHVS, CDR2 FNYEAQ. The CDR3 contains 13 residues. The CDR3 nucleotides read TGTGCCAGCAGCTTAACAGGGGTAACTGAAGCTTTCTTT. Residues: CASSLTGVTEAFF.

The CDR3 DNA is TGTGCCAGCAGCTTAGCGGGGGGACAGGGAGGGTACAATGAGCAGTTCTTC. Translated, it gives CASSLAGGQGGYNEQFF. This chain uses TRBV7-2 with TRBJ2-1; 9 bases line up with TRBD1. The CDR3 is 17 amino acids. V was pared by 0 bases and J by 4 bases, with 7 bases of the junction left unmatched. Germline lookup yields CDR1 SGHTA and CDR2 FQGNSA.

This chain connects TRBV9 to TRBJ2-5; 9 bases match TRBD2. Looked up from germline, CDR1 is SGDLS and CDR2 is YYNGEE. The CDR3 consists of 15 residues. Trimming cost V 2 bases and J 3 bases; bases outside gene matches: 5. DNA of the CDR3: TGTGCCAGCAGCGTGAGGGCGGGGGGGAAAGAGACCCAGTACTTC. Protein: CASSVRAGGKETQYF. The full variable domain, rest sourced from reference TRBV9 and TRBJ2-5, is DSGVTQTPKHLITATGQRVTLRCSPRSGDLSVYWYQQSLDQGLQFLIQYYNGEERAKGNILERFSAQQFPDLHSELNLSSLELGDSALYFCASSVRAGGKETQYFGPGTRLLVL.

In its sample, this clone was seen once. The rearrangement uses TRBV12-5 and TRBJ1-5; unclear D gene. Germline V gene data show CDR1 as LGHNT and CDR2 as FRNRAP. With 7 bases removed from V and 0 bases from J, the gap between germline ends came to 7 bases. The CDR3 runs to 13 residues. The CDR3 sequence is CASALNSNQPQHF. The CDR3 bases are TGTGCTAGTGCCTTAAATAGCAATCAGCCCCAGCATTTT.

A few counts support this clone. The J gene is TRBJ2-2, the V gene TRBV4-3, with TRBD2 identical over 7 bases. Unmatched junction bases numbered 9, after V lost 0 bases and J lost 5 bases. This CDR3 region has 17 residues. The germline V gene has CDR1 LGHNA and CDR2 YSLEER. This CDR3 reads CASSQDPILAATGELFF. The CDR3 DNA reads TGCGCCAGCAGCCAAGATCCGATTCTAGCGGCAACCGGGGAGCTGTTTTTT.

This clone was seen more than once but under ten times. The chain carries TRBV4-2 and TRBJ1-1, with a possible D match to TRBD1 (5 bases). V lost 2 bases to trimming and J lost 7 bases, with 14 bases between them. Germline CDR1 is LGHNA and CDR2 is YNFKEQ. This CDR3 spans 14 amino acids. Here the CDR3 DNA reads TGTGCCAGCAGCCAATCATCCGGGGGGGGTGAAGCTTTCTTT. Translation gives CASSQSSGGGEAFF.

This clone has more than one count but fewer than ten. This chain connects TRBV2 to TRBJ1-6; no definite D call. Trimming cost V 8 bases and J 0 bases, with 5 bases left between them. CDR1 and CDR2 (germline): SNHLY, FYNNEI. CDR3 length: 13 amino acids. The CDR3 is CASRGSYNSPLHF. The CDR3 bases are TGTGCCAGCCGGGGCTCCTATAATTCACCCCTCCACTTT.

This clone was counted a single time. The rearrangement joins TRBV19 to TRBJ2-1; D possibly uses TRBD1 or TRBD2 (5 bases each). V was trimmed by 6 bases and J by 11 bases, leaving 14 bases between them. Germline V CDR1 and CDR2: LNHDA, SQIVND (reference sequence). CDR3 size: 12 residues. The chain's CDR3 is CASRPHQGQQFF. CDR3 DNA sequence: TGTGCCAGTAGACCTCACCAGGGACAGCAGTTCTTC.

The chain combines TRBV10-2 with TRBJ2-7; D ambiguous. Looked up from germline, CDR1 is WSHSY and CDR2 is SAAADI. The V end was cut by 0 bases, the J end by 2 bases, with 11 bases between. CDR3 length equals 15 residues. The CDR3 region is CASSESTPRAYEQYF. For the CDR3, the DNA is TGCGCCAGCAGTGAGTCAACTCCACGGGCCTACGAGCAGTACTTC.

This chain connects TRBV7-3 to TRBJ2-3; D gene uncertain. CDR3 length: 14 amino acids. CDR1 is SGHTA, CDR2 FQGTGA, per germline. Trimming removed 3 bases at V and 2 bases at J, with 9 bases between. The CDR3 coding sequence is TGTGCCAGCAGCTTCGGATCGAACACAGATACGCAGTATTTT. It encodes CASSFGSNTDTQYF.

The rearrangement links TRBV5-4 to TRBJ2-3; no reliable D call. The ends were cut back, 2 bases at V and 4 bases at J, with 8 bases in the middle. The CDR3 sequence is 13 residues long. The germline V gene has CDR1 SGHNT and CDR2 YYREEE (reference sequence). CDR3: CASSLNRADTQYF. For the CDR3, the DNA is TGTGCCAGCAGCTTAAATCGCGCAGATACGCAGTATTTT. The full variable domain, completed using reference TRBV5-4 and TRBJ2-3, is ETGVTQSPTHLIKTRGQQVTLRCSSQSGHNTVSWYQQALGQGPQFIFQYYREEENGRGNFPPRFSGLQFPNYSSELNVNALELDDSALYLCASSLNRADTQYFGPGTRLTVL.

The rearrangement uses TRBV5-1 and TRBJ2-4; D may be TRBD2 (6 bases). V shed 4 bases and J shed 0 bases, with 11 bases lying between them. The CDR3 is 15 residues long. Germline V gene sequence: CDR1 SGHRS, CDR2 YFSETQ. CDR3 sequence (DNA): TGCGCCAGCAGCCTGGAGGGGTTAGCCAAAAACATTCAGTACTTC. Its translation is CASSLEGLAKNIQYF.

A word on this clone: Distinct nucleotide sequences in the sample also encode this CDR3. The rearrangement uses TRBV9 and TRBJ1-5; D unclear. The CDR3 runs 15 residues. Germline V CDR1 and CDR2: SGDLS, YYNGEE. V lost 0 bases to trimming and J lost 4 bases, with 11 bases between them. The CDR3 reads CASSVGASGNQPQHF. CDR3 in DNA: TGTGCCAGCAGCGTAGGTGCGTCCGGTAATCAGCCCCAGCATTTT.

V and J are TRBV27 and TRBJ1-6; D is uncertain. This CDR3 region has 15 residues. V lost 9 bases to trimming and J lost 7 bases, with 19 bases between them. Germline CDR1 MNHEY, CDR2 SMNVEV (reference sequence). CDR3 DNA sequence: TGTGCCAGTAGATCCTTCAAGGGCGGGAATTCACCCCTCCACTTT. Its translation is CASRSFKGGNSPLHF.

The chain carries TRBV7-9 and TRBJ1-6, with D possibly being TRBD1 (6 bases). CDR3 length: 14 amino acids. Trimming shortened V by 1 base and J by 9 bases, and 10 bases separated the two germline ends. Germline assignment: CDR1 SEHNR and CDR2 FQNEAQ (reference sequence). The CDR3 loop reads CASSLGGGGSPLHF. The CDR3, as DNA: TGTGCCAGCAGCTTAGGAGGGGGTGGTTCACCCCTCCACTTT. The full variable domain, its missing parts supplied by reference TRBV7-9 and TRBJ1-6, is DTGVSQNPRHKITKRGQNVTFRCDPISEHNRLYWYRQTLGQGPEFLTYFQNEAQLEKSRLLSDRFSAERPKGSFSTLEIQRTEQGDSAMYLCASSLGGGGSPLHFGNGTRLTVT.

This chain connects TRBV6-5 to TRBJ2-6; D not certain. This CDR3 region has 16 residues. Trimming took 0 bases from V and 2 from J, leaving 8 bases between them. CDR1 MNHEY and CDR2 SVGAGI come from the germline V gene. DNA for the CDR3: TGTGCCAGCAGTTACTCGCTAAGCGCTGGGGCCAACGTCCTGACTTTC. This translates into CASSYSLSAGANVLTF.

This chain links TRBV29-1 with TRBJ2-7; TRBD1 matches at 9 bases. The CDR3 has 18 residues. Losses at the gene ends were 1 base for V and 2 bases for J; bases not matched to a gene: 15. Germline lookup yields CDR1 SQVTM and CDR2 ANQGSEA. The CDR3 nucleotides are TGCAGCGTTGAAGGTGGGCGACCTACAGGGGGCGGCCCCTACGAGCAGTACTTC. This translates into CSVEGGRPTGGGPYEQYF.

CDR3 sequence reads: CASSQVETGRLYGYTF. DNA of the CDR3: TGTGCCAGCAGCCAAGTAGAAACAGGCAGACTCTATGGCTACACCTTC. The J gene is TRBJ1-2, the V gene TRBV4-2, with TRBD1 as a possible D gene (5 bases). The V end lost 1 base, the J end lost 4 bases, and 16 bases lay between the germline ends. The CDR3 has 16 amino acids. Per germline, CDR1 LGHNA and CDR2 YNFKEQ.

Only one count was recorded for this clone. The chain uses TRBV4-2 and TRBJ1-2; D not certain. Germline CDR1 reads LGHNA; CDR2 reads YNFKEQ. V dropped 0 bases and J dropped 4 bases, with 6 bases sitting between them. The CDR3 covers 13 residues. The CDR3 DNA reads TGTGCCAGCAGCCAAGATCGCAGCTATGGCTACACCTTC. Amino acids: CASSQDRSYGYTF.

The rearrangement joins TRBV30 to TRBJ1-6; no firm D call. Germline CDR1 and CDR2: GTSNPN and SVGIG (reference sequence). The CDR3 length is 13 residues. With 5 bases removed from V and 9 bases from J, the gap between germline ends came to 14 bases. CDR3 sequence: CAWQDHDGSPLHF. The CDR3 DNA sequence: TGTGCCTGGCAGGACCATGATGGTTCACCCCTCCACTTT.